This T cell receptor (beta chain) was profiled in a study of Tregs in tolerant kidney transplant recipients. Notes on the study in general: Expanding Tregs on activated donor B cells appeared to best identify donor-specific TCRbeta clones.

This table comes from immunoSEQ multiplex PCR, and its TCRdb copy is limited to in-frame clones, with some not included. The sample consists of fewer than 100,000 clones, approximately 93% of them appearing once. The CDR3 extends over 15 amino acids. CDR1 and CDR2 from the germline V gene are SGHTA and FQGNSA. V dropped 7 bases and J dropped 0; count of bases not matched to a gene: 7. To note about this clone: Its target is unknown.

This chain links TRBV7-2 with TRBJ2-7; 9 bases fit TRBD1. The sample was CD4+ T cells from blood, taken before the transplant. The source of this sequence is a human donor who received a combined kidney and bone marrow transplant. The CDR3 reads CASTPGQGLSYEQYF. For the CDR3, the DNA is TGTGCCAGCACCCCGGGACAGGGCCTCTCCTACGAGCAGTACTTC.